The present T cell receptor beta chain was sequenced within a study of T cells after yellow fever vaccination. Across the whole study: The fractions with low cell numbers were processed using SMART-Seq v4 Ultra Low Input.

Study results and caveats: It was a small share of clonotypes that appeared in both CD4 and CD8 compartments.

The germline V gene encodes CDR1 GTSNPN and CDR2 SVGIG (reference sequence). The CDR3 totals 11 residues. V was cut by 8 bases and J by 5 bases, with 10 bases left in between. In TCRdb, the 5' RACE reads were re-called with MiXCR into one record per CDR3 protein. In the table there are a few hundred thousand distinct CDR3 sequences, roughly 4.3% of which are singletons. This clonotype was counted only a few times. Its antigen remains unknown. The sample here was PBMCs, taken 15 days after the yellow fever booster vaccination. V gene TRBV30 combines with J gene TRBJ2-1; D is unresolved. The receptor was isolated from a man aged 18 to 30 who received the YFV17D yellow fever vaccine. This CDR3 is CAGDWNNEQFF. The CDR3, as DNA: TGTGCCGGTGACTGGAACAATGAGCAGTTCTTC.